The 27 T cell receptor beta chains below come from one sample, sequenced in a study of blood T cells in healthy people across ages. A sample-barcoded 5' primer and a J-beta primer mix were used in a second PCR of roughly 6 to 11 cycles. TCRdb re-derived calls from the 5' RACE reads in MiXCR, one entry per CDR3 protein. The table has hundreds of thousands of distinct CDR3 sequences, approximately 21% seen once. The sample consisted of blood. The receptor source for this set is an older man in good health.

There are many counts of this clonotype. The chain links TRBV4-2 to TRBJ1-4, with 7 bases fitting TRBD1. From germline, CDR1 is LGHNA and CDR2 YNFKEQ. The CDR3 runs to 14 residues. Trimming at V came to 5 bases and at J to 10 bases, leaving 10 bases not matched to a gene. The CDR3 coding sequence is TGTGCCAGCAGCTCCGGACAGGAAGGAGGAAAACTGTTTTTT. The encoded protein is CASSSGQEGGKLFF.

The V gene is TRBV3-1, the J gene TRBJ2-3; D is possibly TRBD1 (6 bases). Germline lookup yields CDR1 LGHDT and CDR2 YNNKEL (reference sequence). The V and J ends lost 1 base and 3 bases respectively, with 8 bases between them. The CDR3 totals 14 residues. The CDR3 nucleotides are TGTGCCAGCAGCCAAGCTCAGGGGACAGATACGCAGTATTTT. It encodes CASSQAQGTDTQYF.

As regards this clonotype: A much bigger clone sits one base away, suggesting this may be a read error. The V call is TRBV20-1, the J call TRBJ1-2; D uncertain. The germline gives CDR1 DFQATT, CDR2 SNEGSKA (reference sequence). This CDR3 has 13 residues. V lost 0 bases and J lost 4, with 9 bases in between. CDR3 loop: CSARERGSYGYTF. As DNA, the CDR3 is TGCAGTGCTAGAGAGCGAGGGAGCTATGGCTACACCTTC.

J is TRBJ1-1 and V is TRBV28; a weak D match, TRBD1 (5 bases). Trimming stripped 2 bases from V and 5 bases from J, with 15 bases between. The CDR3 loop spans 15 amino acids. Germline V CDR1 and CDR2: MDHEN, SYDVKM. The CDR3 is CASSLRGRGKTEAFF. The CDR3 coding sequence is TGTGCCAGCAGTTTAAGGGGAAGAGGGAAAACTGAAGCTTTCTTT. The complete variable domain, with remaining parts taken from reference TRBV28 and TRBJ1-1, reads DVKVTQSSRYLVKRTGEKVFLECVQDMDHENMFWYRQDPGLGLRLIYFSYDVKMKEKGDIPEGYSVSREKKERFSLILESASTNQTSMYLCASSLRGRGKTEAFFGQGTRLTVV.

This clonotype was observed a few times. The gene calls are TRBV4-1 and TRBJ2-3, with D unclear. Germline V gene lookup returns CDR1 MGHRA and CDR2 YSYEKL. Trimming left V 0 bases short and J 2 bases short, with 9 bases between. The CDR3 length is 15 residues. The CDR3 here is CASSQDHIVTDTQYF. The CDR3 DNA sequence: TGCGCCAGCAGCCAAGATCACATAGTCACAGATACGCAGTATTTT.

The chain couples TRBV5-1 to TRBJ2-5; 7 nucleotides align to TRBD1. V gave up 1 base and J gave up 4 bases; unmatched junction bases: 4. This CDR3 spans 14 amino acids. The germline CDR1 and CDR2 sequences are SGHRS and YFSETQ. CDR3 region: CASSLLDRVETQYF. DNA for the CDR3: TGCGCCAGCAGCTTGTTAGACAGGGTAGAGACCCAGTACTTC.

This clonotype was detected a few times. This chain links TRBV20-1 with TRBJ2-3; weak D call: TRBD2 (5 bases). CDR1 DFQATT and CDR2 SNEGSKA come from the germline V gene (reference sequence). V lost 5 bases and J lost 2, with 14 bases in between. The CDR3 spans 14 residues. CDR3 sequence reads: CSARRWEITDTQYF. CDR3 nucleotide sequence: TGCAGTGCTCGGAGGTGGGAGATCACAGATACGCAGTATTTT.

The chain links TRBV12-3 or TRBV12-4 to TRBJ2-2, with D tentatively TRBD2 (6 bases). V lost 3 bases and J 1 base, leaving 12 bases between the germline ends. The CDR3 sequence is 16 residues long. CDR3: CASSLGAGLNTGELFF. As DNA, the CDR3 is TGTGCCAGCAGTTTGGGAGCGGGCCTGAACACCGGGGAGCTGTTTTTT.

This clonotype has a count of ten or more. The chain links TRBV12-3 or TRBV12-4 to TRBJ1-1; possibly TRBD1 for D (6 bases). Trimming took 0 bases from V and 5 from J, leaving 7 bases between them. The CDR3 runs 13 residues. The CDR3 nucleotides are TGTGCCAGCAGTTTAGCGGGGACAACTGAAGCTTTCTTT. This encodes CASSLAGTTEAFF.

The sample holds a few counts of this clonotype. The V and J genes are TRBV11-2 and TRBJ2-4; D gene unclear. V dropped 5 bases and J dropped 4 bases, with 12 bases sitting between them. The germline gives CDR1 SGHAT, CDR2 FQNNGV. The CDR3 runs to 14 residues. CDR3 DNA sequence: TGTGCCAGCAGCCGTCCGGAGAGGAAAAACATTCAGTACTTC. This sequence encodes CASSRPERKNIQYF.

CDR3 loop: CASRSGTGARGEQYF. DNA of the CDR3: TGTGCCAGCAGATCCGGGACAGGGGCGCGGGGCGAGCAGTACTTC. The chain couples TRBV12-3 or TRBV12-4 to TRBJ2-7; 10 nucleotides agree with TRBD1. V dropped 6 bases and J dropped 6; count of bases not matched to a gene: 11. The CDR3 contains 15 residues.

In its sample, this clonotype was seen a few times. V gene TRBV7-2 combines with J gene TRBJ2-6; TRBD1 or TRBD2 may be the D gene (5 bases each). The CDR3 spans 17 residues. In germline, CDR1 is SGHTA, CDR2 FQGNSA. Trimming took off 5 bases at V and 0 bases at J, with 14 bases between the two ends. The CDR3 region is CASSLNPGRSGANVLTF. The CDR3 nucleotides are TGTGCCAGCAGCCTCAACCCGGGACGCTCTGGGGCCAACGTCCTGACTTTC.

Notes on this clonotype: One end of the junction fails to match germline, which may point to a read error. The CDR3 region has the DNA TGCACCAGCAGCTTGTCACAGGTGCGACCAAATGAAAAACTGTTTTTT. It codes for CTSSLSQVRPNEKLFF. The chain links TRBV5-1 to TRBJ1-4, with D perhaps matching TRBD1 (5 bases). The germline CDR1 and CDR2 sequences are SGHRS and YFSETQ. The CDR3 extends over 16 amino acids.

This clonotype was seen more than once but under ten times. The chain couples TRBV12-3 or TRBV12-4 to TRBJ2-1, with 12 bases lining up with TRBD2. The CDR3 length is 16 residues. V was pared by 6 bases and J by 7 bases, with 10 bases of the junction left unmatched. The CDR3 nucleotides read TGTGCCAGCAGCCCGAGACTAGCGGGAGCGGATAATGAGCAGTTCTTC. Its translation is CASSPRLAGADNEQFF.

This clonotype was counted between two and nine times. This rearrangement joins TRBV15 to TRBJ2-1; TRBD2 matches 12 bases. Germline trimming cut 5 bases from V and 8 bases from J; bases unmatched to any gene: 10. Per the germline V gene, CDR1 is LNHNV and CDR2 is YYDKDF (reference sequence). The CDR3 totals 16 residues. The CDR3 DNA reads as TGTGCCACCAGCTCCCGACTAGCGGGAGCGTGGGATGAGCAGTTCTTC. Its protein is CATSSRLAGAWDEQFF.

This clonotype occurred a few times. The rearrangement links TRBV18 to TRBJ2-5, with D possibly called TRBD1 or TRBD2 (5 bases each). The CDR3 loop spans 13 amino acids. Trimming removed 6 bases from V and 9 bases from J, with 17 bases in between. Germline CDR1 KGHSH, CDR2 LQKENI. The CDR3 reads CASSPDQRGAQYF. CDR3 sequence (DNA): TGTGCCAGCTCCCCGGACCAGAGGGGCGCCCAGTACTTC.

Concerning this clonotype itself: This may be a read error, as it is one base from a much larger clone. The V call is TRBV7-8, the J call TRBJ2-2; D might be TRBD2 (6 bases). The CDR3 spans 15 residues. Per germline, CDR1 SGHVS and CDR2 FQNEAQ. The germline V and J ends were trimmed by 2 bases and 5 bases, with 12 bases remaining between them. The CDR3 DNA follows: TGTGCCAGCAGCTTAATCTCAGGGACTACCGGGGAGCTGTTTTTT. Translated, it gives CASSLISGTTGELFF. Full variable domain (remainder filled in from reference TRBV7-8 and TRBJ2-2): GAGVSQSPRYKVAKRGQDVALRCDPISGHVSLFWYQQALGQGPEFLTYFQNEAQLDKSGLPSDRFFAERPEGSVSTLKIQRTQQEDSAVYLCASSLISGTTGELFFGEGSRLTVL.

The chain uses TRBV21-1 and TRBJ2-1; TRBD1 is the table's D call and was not checked against the DNA. TRBV21-1 counts as a pseudogene. The CDR3 contains 14 residues. This CDR3 is CASREPGHFNEQFF. Written as DNA, the CDR3 is TGTGCCAGCAGAGAGCCGGGACACTTCAATGAGCAGTTCTTC.

The chain is built from TRBV5-1 and TRBJ2-7; TRBD1 might be the D (6 bases). CDR1 SGHRS and CDR2 YFSETQ come from the germline V gene. The CDR3 is 13 amino acids. Trimming pared 2 bases from V and 3 bases from J, leaving 9 bases between. The CDR3 DNA sequence: TGCGCCAGCAGCTTAAGGGACAACTACGAGCAGTACTTC. It specifies CASSLRDNYEQYF.

This clonotype was counted ten times or more. The rearrangement links TRBV24-1 to TRBJ2-1; 13 bases are shared with TRBD2. J gave up 6 bases and V 4 bases, and 8 bases lay outside the gene matches. There are 17 residues in the CDR3. The germline V gene has CDR1 KGHDR and CDR2 SFDVKD. CDR3 residues: CATSDPGTSGNFNEQFF. CDR3 nucleotide sequence: TGTGCCACCAGTGACCCTGGGACTAGCGGGAATTTCAATGAGCAGTTCTTC.

This clonotype was observed a handful of times. The chain links TRBV6-5 to TRBJ1-5; D possibly corresponds to TRBD1 (5 bases). The V and J ends lost 5 bases and 4 bases respectively, with 9 bases between them. The germline V gene has CDR1 MNHEY and CDR2 SVGAGI. The CDR3 is 13 amino acids. DNA of the CDR3: TGTGCCAGCAGTCGGGGCCCAAATCAGCCCCAGCATTTT. As protein: CASSRGPNQPQHF.

This clonotype showed up many times. The chain joins TRBV27 to TRBJ1-6; D remains ambiguous. This CDR3 is built from 13 residues. Germline values: CDR1 MNHEY, CDR2 SMNVEV (reference sequence). The V gene lost 4 bases and the J gene lost 10 bases, with 11 bases spanning the gap. The CDR3 sequence is CASSYGLGSPLHF. DNA for the CDR3: TGTGCCAGCAGTTACGGGTTGGGGTCACCCCTCCACTTT.

The chain couples TRBV14 to TRBJ1-5; D call uncertain. Germline V lookup: CDR1 SGHDN, CDR2 FVKESK. The CDR3 is 16 amino acids. V was trimmed by 4 bases and J by 2 bases, leaving 15 bases between them. This chain's CDR3 is CASSPLWKRGNQPQHF. CDR3 in DNA: TGTGCCAGCAGCCCCCTATGGAAGCGGGGCAATCAGCCCCAGCATTTT.

This chain links TRBV7-2 with TRBJ1-3, with no clear D. Trimming stripped 1 base from V and 0 bases from J, with 13 bases between. The CDR3 is made up of 17 amino acids. Germline V gene lookup returns CDR1 SGHTA and CDR2 FQGNSA. The CDR3 sequence: CASSLEGSRISGNTIYF. The CDR3 DNA is TGTGCCAGCAGCTTAGAAGGTAGTCGTATCTCTGGAAACACCATATATTTT.

This clonotype was seen a few times. V and J are TRBV20-1 and TRBJ1-3; no definite D call. V lost 0 bases and J 4 bases, leaving 13 bases between the germline ends. Germline-derived CDR1 and CDR2 are DFQATT and SNEGSKA (reference sequence). The CDR3 is made up of 15 amino acids. Here the CDR3 DNA reads TGCAGTGCTAGAGATCGCAGGTCTGGAGGAAACACCATATATTTT. Translating gives CSARDRRSGGNTIYF.

This chain connects TRBV11-2 to TRBJ1-3, with D uncertain. Germline values: CDR1 SGHAT, CDR2 FQNNGV. This CDR3 region has 15 residues. Between the trimmed V and J ends, which lost 5 bases and 1 base, there was a span of 12 bases. The CDR3 loop is CASSQRSGSGNTIYF. The CDR3 nucleotides are TGTGCCAGCAGCCAACGTTCGGGTTCTGGAAACACCATATATTTT.

The rearrangement joins TRBV6-2 or TRBV6-3 to TRBJ2-5, with a possible D match to TRBD1 (6 bases). The germline V gene encodes CDR1 MNHEY and CDR2 SVGEGT. V lost 6 bases, J lost 5 bases, and 13 bases lay in between. CDR3 length: 13 amino acids. CDR3 sequence: CASSGTSVETQYF. In nucleotides, the CDR3 is TGTGCCAGCAGCGGGACATCGGTGGAGACCCAGTACTTC.